This entry lists 27 T cell receptor beta chains sequenced from one sample in a study of T cell responses to AZD1222 COVID-19 vaccine. The method was immunoSEQ multiplex PCR; TCRdb's version includes in-frame clones alone and lacks a portion of them. The table includes about 110,000 clones, around 92% detected once. Sequenced here: peripheral blood, sampled on day 0 of AZD1222 vaccination. All receptors derive from an adult in good health.

The chain joins TRBV10-3 to TRBJ2-2; D ambiguous. CDR1 and CDR2 from the germline V gene are ENHRY and SYGVKD. CDR3 length: 11 residues. V lost 3 bases, J lost 6 bases, and 2 bases lay in between. For the CDR3, the DNA is TGTGCCATCAGTGATTCCGGGGAGCTGTTTTTT. The encoded protein is CAISDSGELFF.

This chain connects TRBV1 to TRBJ2-1; TRBD2 is the table's D call, not checked against the DNA. TRBV1 is termed a pseudogene. This CDR3 contains 15 residues. In DNA form, the CDR3 reads TGCACCAGCAGCCATCCGGGACTAGCGGGTAGGGAGCAGTTCTTC. Its protein product is CTSSHPGLAGREQFF.

This clone was detected a few times. The gene calls are TRBV6-4 and TRBJ2-1; either TRBD1 or TRBD2 may supply D (6 bases each). Germline-derived CDR1 and CDR2 are MRHNA and SNTAGT. With 6 bases removed from V and 6 bases from J, the gap between germline ends came to 18 bases. The CDR3 has 15 residues. The CDR3 bases are TGTGCCAGCAGCCTGATGGGGGGCGCCCTCAATGAGCAGTTCTTC. Residues: CASSLMGGALNEQFF.

This chain uses TRBV2 with TRBJ2-7; 10 positions agree with TRBD1. This CDR3 spans 15 amino acids. Trimming took 4 bases from V and 9 from J; bases not matched to a gene: 12. Per the germline V gene, CDR1 is SNHLY and CDR2 is FYNNEI. This chain's CDR3 is CASSAGQGGLVGQYF. CDR3 coding DNA: TGTGCCAGCAGTGCTGGACAGGGGGGCTTAGTAGGGCAGTACTTC.

The chain employs TRBV5-1 and TRBJ2-7; tentative D call: TRBD1 (5 bases). The germline V gene encodes CDR1 SGHRS and CDR2 YFSETQ. The CDR3 contains 13 residues. The V end lost 0 bases, the J end lost 6 bases, and 10 bases lay between the germline ends. This CDR3 is CASSLVQGGEQYF. CDR3 in DNA: TGCGCCAGCAGCTTGGTGCAGGGTGGCGAGCAGTACTTC.

Only a few counts were recorded for this clone. V and J are TRBV5-1 and TRBJ2-3; D gene unclear. The V gene's germline CDR1 is SGHRS and CDR2 YFSETQ. V lost 1 base, J lost 1 base, and 4 bases lay in between. This CDR3 spans 13 amino acids. DNA of the CDR3: TGCGCCAGCAGCTTGTCGGGCACAGATACGCAGTATTTT. This gives the protein CASSLSGTDTQYF.

The chain recombines TRBV3-1 (or the pseudogene TRBV3-2) with TRBJ2-2, with TRBD2 as a possible D gene (7 bases). Germline values: CDR1 LGHDT, CDR2 YNNKEL (reference sequence). This CDR3 contains 14 residues. The V end was cut by 3 bases, the J end by 11 bases, with 16 bases between. CDR3 protein: CASSHVGGGRELFF. Written as DNA, the CDR3 is TGTGCCAGCAGCCACGTGGGAGGGGGGCGTGAGCTGTTTTTT.

The chain couples TRBV23-1 to TRBJ2-7, with 7 bases that match TRBD1. TRBV23-1 counts as an open reading frame of uncertain function. The length of the CDR3 is 15 residues. V trimming: 3 bases; J trimming: 2 bases; junction bases outside the gene matches: 7. The CDR3 region is CASSHFSGTAYEQYF. CDR3 DNA: TGCGCCAGCAGTCATTTCTCCGGGACAGCCTACGAGCAGTACTTC.

The chain has TRBV27 and TRBJ2-5; 11 bases line up with TRBD2. After removal of 5 bases from V and 1 base from J, the junction contained 9 bases not matched to a gene. In germline, CDR1 is MNHEY, CDR2 SMNVEV (reference sequence). This CDR3 spans 17 amino acids. CDR3 nucleotides: TGTGCCAGCAGTAATAGACTAGCGGGACGGAGCCAAGAGACCCAGTACTTC. This encodes CASSNRLAGRSQETQYF.

This chain uses TRBV5-1 with TRBJ1-2; D unclear. The CDR3 length is 16 residues. Trimming removed 0 bases from V and 0 bases from J, with 12 bases in between. The germline CDR1 and CDR2 sequences are SGHRS and YFSETQ. The CDR3 region has the DNA TGCGCCAGCAGCTTGGCCGCTACGGCAGCTAACTATGGCTACACCTTC. It codes for CASSLAATAANYGYTF.

The rearrangement uses TRBV20-1 and TRBJ2-5; 9 nucleotides agree with TRBD2. V was pared by 3 bases and J by 5 bases, with 10 bases of the junction left unmatched. The CDR3 has 15 residues. The germline V gene encodes CDR1 DFQATT and CDR2 SNEGSKA (reference sequence). This chain's CDR3 is CSASINGLALETQYF. In DNA, the CDR3 is TGCAGTGCTAGTATTAACGGACTAGCGTTGGAGACCCAGTACTTC.

The gene calls are TRBV28 and TRBJ2-7; 12 bases line up with TRBD2. After removal of 4 bases from V and 3 bases from J, the junction contained 4 bases not matched to a gene. Per germline, CDR1 MDHEN and CDR2 SYDVKM. This CDR3 is built from 15 residues. The CDR3 spells CASSSWTSGDYEQYF. The CDR3 nucleotides are TGTGCCAGCAGTTCCTGGACTAGCGGGGACTACGAGCAGTACTTC.

DNA of the CDR3: TGTGCCAGCTCACCACCGGTGGGAGGGGCAGATACGCAGTATTTT. Translating it yields CASSPPVGGADTQYF. V usage is TRBV18 and J usage is TRBJ2-3; 7 bases line up with TRBD2. The CDR3 length is 15 residues. J lost 4 bases, V lost 0 bases, and 4 bases had no gene match. CDR1 and CDR2 (germline): KGHSH, LQKENI.

This chain joins TRBV2 and TRBJ2-1; D ambiguous. The ends were cut back, 5 bases at V and 5 bases at J, with 10 bases in the middle. Germline V gives CDR1 SNHLY, CDR2 FYNNEI. This CDR3 has 13 residues. The CDR3 here is CASSMLENNEQFF. The CDR3 region has the DNA TGTGCCAGCAGTATGCTAGAAAACAATGAGCAGTTCTTC.

V usage is TRBV5-1 and J usage is TRBJ2-2, with 12 bases fitting TRBD2. Germline lookup yields CDR1 SGHRS and CDR2 YFSETQ. With 4 bases clipped from V and 2 bases from J, the junction kept 9 bases outside the gene matches. The CDR3 contains 18 residues. The CDR3 spells CASSTYTSGGRNTGELFF. In DNA form, the CDR3 reads TGCGCCAGCAGCACCTACACTAGCGGGGGGCGTAACACCGGGGAGCTGTTTTTT.

The CDR3 nucleotides read TGTGCCAGCAGCCCAATCGAGAATCTAGCCAAAAACATTCAGTACTTC. This encodes CASSPIENLAKNIQYF. The chain is built from TRBV5-6 and TRBJ2-4; D is undetermined. CDR1 and CDR2 (germline): SGHDT, YYEEEE. This CDR3 spans 16 amino acids. V lost 4 bases and J 0 bases, leaving 14 bases between the germline ends.

This clone has only a few counts. The rearrangement uses TRBV6-5 and TRBJ2-7; a possible D gene is TRBD1 (6 bases). V lost 5 bases, J lost 6 bases, and 17 bases lay in between. The germline V gene has CDR1 MNHEY and CDR2 SVGAGI. The CDR3 contains 14 residues. The CDR3 sequence is CASSTSYDRSEQYF. In DNA, the CDR3 is TGTGCCAGCAGTACATCGTACGACAGGTCCGAGCAGTACTTC.

This chain joins TRBV7-2 and TRBJ2-1; no firm D call. Trimming removed 5 bases from V and 0 bases from J, with 11 bases in between. Germline CDR1 reads SGHTA; CDR2 reads FQGNSA. This CDR3 contains 15 residues. DNA of the CDR3: TGTGCCAGCAGCCAATTCGCCCTCTCCTACAATGAGCAGTTCTTC. Translated: CASSQFALSYNEQFF.

CDR3 in amino acids: CAISEFGVREKLFF. The CDR3 bases are TGTGCCATCAGTGAATTCGGGGTTCGTGAAAAACTGTTTTTT. The V and J genes are TRBV10-3 and TRBJ1-4; D gene uncertain. The CDR3 runs to 14 residues. V was pared by 3 bases and J by 7 bases, with 12 bases between. The germline V gene encodes CDR1 ENHRY and CDR2 SYGVKD.

The J gene is TRBJ2-7, the V gene TRBV5-6, with a tentative D call TRBD2 (6 bases). This CDR3 has 15 residues. Germline-derived CDR1 and CDR2 are SGHDT and YYEEEE. V was pared by 0 bases and J by 1 base, with 11 bases between. The CDR3, as DNA: TGTGCCAGCAGCTTGGTGGGGGGAGGATCCTACGAGCAGTACTTC. Translating gives CASSLVGGGSYEQYF.

This clone was counted once. The chain links TRBV6-1 to TRBJ2-1, with D maybe TRBD1 (6 bases). Germline CDR1 reads MNHNS; CDR2 reads SASEGT. This CDR3 comprises 16 residues. With 0 bases removed from V and 2 bases from J, the gap between germline ends came to 11 bases. CDR3 sequence (DNA): TGTGCCAGCAGTGAAGCCCCAGGGGTGACCTACAATGAGCAGTTCTTC. The encoded protein is CASSEAPGVTYNEQFF.

The chain joins TRBV27 to TRBJ1-5; 9 bases align to TRBD1. This CDR3 comprises 16 residues. The germline CDR1 and CDR2 sequences are MNHEY and SMNVEV (reference sequence). V trimming: 4 bases; J trimming: 6 bases; junction bases outside the gene matches: 10. The CDR3 loop reads CASSSYGTGRSQPQHF. CDR3 sequence (DNA): TGTGCCAGCAGTTCATATGGGACAGGGAGGAGTCAGCCCCAGCATTTT.

CDR3 amino acids: CASSSGGLRTDTQYF. The CDR3 coding sequence is TGTGCCAGCAGTTCCGGTGGACTTCGCACAGATACGCAGTATTTT. V is TRBV27 and J is TRBJ2-3; D is perhaps TRBD2 (5 bases). There are 15 residues in the CDR3. Between the trimmed V and J ends, which lost 4 bases and 1 base, there was a span of 12 bases. CDR1 and CDR2 from the germline V gene are MNHEY and SMNVEV (reference sequence).

This chain links TRBV2 with TRBJ1-4; 8 bases match TRBD1. Germline-derived CDR1 and CDR2 are SNHLY and FYNNEI. V shed 9 bases and J 11 bases; nucleotides not matched to a gene: 11. The CDR3 sequence is 13 residues long. In DNA form, the CDR3 reads TGTGCCAGTAGACAGGGGTCGTTTTGGAAACTGTTTTTT. It yields the protein CASRQGSFWKLFF. The full variable domain, with the rest looked up from reference TRBV2 and TRBJ1-4, is EPEVTQTPSHQVTQMGQEVILRCVPISNHLYFYWYRQILGQKVEFLVSFYNNEISEKSEIFDDQFSVERPDGSNFTLKIRSTKLEDSAMYFCASRQGSFWKLFFGSGTQLSVL.

V and J are TRBV5-8 and TRBJ1-1, with a possible D match to TRBD1 (5 bases). This CDR3 comprises 15 residues. Looked up from germline, CDR1 is SGHTS and CDR2 is YDEGEE. V was cut by 0 bases and J by 4 bases, with 13 bases left in between. The CDR3 coding sequence is TGTGCCAGCAGCTTGGGGCAGGGCCGGATCACTGAAGCTTTCTTT. It is translated as CASSLGQGRITEAFF.

V and J are TRBV28 and TRBJ2-2, with 10 bases matching TRBD1. This CDR3 is 15 amino acids long. The V gene end was trimmed by 1 base and the J gene end by 7 bases; junction bases not matched to a gene: 3. Germline V CDR1 and CDR2: MDHEN, SYDVKM. The CDR3 nucleotides are TGTGCCAGCAGTTTATCGACAGGGGGCATCGGGGAGCTGTTTTTT. Translation gives CASSLSTGGIGELFF.

The chain has TRBV30 and TRBJ1-2; no reliable D call. The V and J ends lost 0 bases and 8 bases respectively, with 16 bases between them. The CDR3 loop spans 14 amino acids. CDR1 and CDR2 (germline): GTSNPN, SVGIG (reference sequence). The CDR3 DNA is TGTGCCTGGAGTGTGGAGTCAGCCGGAGGGGGCTACACCTTC. Its protein is CAWSVESAGGGYTF.